This entry concerns a single T cell receptor beta chain. The antigen is unknown. The sample is drawn from a study of cytomegalovirus exposure and HLA in healthy donors. Study-wide points: One later analysis, an examination of the 120 or so validation repertoires, found that first-cohort TCR clusters tended to co-occur in them.

The repertoire was sequenced with immunoSEQ multiplex PCR; TCRdb's copy has only in-frame clones and lacks some. The profile shows 110,000 to 150,000 clones, 85% to 90% of them singletons. With 5 bases removed from V and 5 bases from J, the gap between germline ends came to 15 bases. The germline CDR1 and CDR2 sequences are SGHTA and FQGTGA. This CDR3 region has 14 residues. This chain links TRBV7-3 with TRBJ2-5; D unclear. The clonotype comes from a woman between 18 and 29 years old in good health and CMV-seropositive. Material: PBMCs. In nucleotides, the CDR3 is TGTGCCAGCAGCCCCCACGGCCCGGAGGAGACCCAGTACTTC. It encodes CASSPHGPEETQYF.